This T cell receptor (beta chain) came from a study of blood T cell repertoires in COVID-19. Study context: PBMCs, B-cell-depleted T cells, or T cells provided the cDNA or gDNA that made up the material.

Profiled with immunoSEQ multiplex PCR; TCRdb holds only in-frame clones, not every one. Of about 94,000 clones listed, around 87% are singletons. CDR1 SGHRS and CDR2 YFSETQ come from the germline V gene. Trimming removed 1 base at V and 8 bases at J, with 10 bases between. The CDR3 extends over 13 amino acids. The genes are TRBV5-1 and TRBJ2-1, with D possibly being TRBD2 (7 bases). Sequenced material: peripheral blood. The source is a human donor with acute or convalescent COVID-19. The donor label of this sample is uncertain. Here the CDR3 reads CASSLQGRDEQFF. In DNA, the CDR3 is TGCGCCAGCAGCTTGCAGGGGAGGGATGAGCAGTTCTTC.